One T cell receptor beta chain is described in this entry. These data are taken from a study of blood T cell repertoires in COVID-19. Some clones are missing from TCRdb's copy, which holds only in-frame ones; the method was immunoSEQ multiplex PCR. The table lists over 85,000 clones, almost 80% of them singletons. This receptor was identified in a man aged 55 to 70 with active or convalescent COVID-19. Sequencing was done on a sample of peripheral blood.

The CDR3 is CASSYERSGGYGYTF. Written as DNA, the CDR3 is TGTGCCAGCAGTTACGAACGGTCAGGGGGGTATGGCTACACCTTC. This chain joins TRBV6-6 and TRBJ1-2, with TRBD1 identical over 7 bases. The length of the CDR3 is 15 residues. The ends lost 2 bases at V and 5 bases at J; junction bases unmatched: 8. CDR1 and CDR2 (germline): MNHNY, SVGAGI (reference sequence).